This T cell receptor beta chain is from a study of OX40 agonist ivuxolimab in advanced cancers. The study's findings and limits: Dosing at 0.1 to 3.0 mg/kg was accompanied by clonal expansion of CD4+ and CD8+ blood T cells by week 6. Some nonresponders also had low normalized T-cell clonal expansion. CD8+ T cells were the subset that, on average, had more expanded clones than CD4+.

On this clone itself: Its antigen is still unknown.

Profiling relied on immunoSEQ multiplex PCR, and the TCRdb table lists in-frame clones only, not all of them. Among about 46,000 clones listed, approximately 89% were seen once. Systemic immunosuppression or autoimmune disease history was grounds to exclude patients. The CDR3 is 14 amino acids. Trimming shortened V by 2 bases and J by 0 bases, and 8 bases separated the two germline ends. Per the germline V gene, CDR1 is SQVTM and CDR2 is ANQGSEA. The source is an adult with an advanced solid tumor such as melanoma, head and neck, liver or kidney cancer. The sample here was CD4+ or CD8+ T cells sorted from blood, taken in a trial of the OX40 agonist ivuxolimab. This rearrangement joins TRBV29-1 to TRBJ2-1; D gene unclear. In DNA, the CDR3 is TGCAGCGTTGAATTTCGGAACTCCTACAATGAGCAGTTCTTC. Its translation: CSVEFRNSYNEQFF.